Sequencing of this T cell receptor (beta chain) was carried out in a study of cytomegalovirus exposure and HLA in healthy donors. Healthy bone marrow donors formed the donor group. This CDR3 spans 16 amino acids. The ends were cut back, 2 bases at V and 2 bases at J, with 10 bases in the middle. Germline CDR1 reads SGHDN; CDR2 reads FVKESK. Primers for the PCR totalled 60 Vbeta and 13 Jbeta. Libraries were prepared by immunoSEQ multiplex PCR; TCRdb keeps only in-frame clonotypes and omits some of them. Its clone listing holds about 200,000 clones. Comments on this clone: This specimen includes other DNA sequences encoding the same CDR3.

The chain has TRBV14 and TRBJ1-6, with D tentatively TRBD1 (6 bases). The receptor's source is a boy aged 10-17 years in good health and CMV-seronegative. The sample comprised PBMCs. The DNA of the CDR3 is TGTGCCAGCAGCCAAAACAGGGACCCCTATAATTCACCCCTCCACTTT. Translating it yields CASSQNRDPYNSPLHF.